This TCR beta chain came from a study of OX40 agonist ivuxolimab in advanced cancers. General observations from the study: At doses 0.1 to 3.0 mg/kg, CD4+ and CD8+ clones expanded. In general, CD8+ T cells held more expanded clones than CD4+ did, on average.

Trimming left V 2 bases short and J 7 bases short, with 14 bases between. Per the germline V gene, CDR1 is MDHEN and CDR2 is SYDVKM. This CDR3 spans 15 amino acids. On this clone itself: Its antigen is not known.

The method was immunoSEQ multiplex PCR; TCRdb's version includes in-frame clones alone and lacks a portion of them. The sample comprises 30,000 to 40,000 clones, 65% to 85% of which are singletons, and around a quarter rests with the top ten. This chain connects TRBV28 to TRBJ2-2; D gene ambiguous. Source: CD4+ or CD8+ T cells sorted from blood, taken in a trial of the OX40 agonist ivuxolimab. The receptor's source is an adult with an advanced solid tumor such as melanoma, head and neck, liver or kidney cancer. CDR3 nucleotides: TGTGCCAGCAGTTTAGATAAGCTGTCGATCGGGGAGCTGTTTTTT. This encodes CASSLDKLSIGELFF.